These T cell receptor beta chains were read from a single sample in a study of beta chain features in type 1 diabetes. Assay used: immunoSEQ multiplex PCR; TCRdb lists only in-frame clones, some missing. Of a few hundred thousand clones listed, 15% to 20% are singletons. Sequencing was done on a sample of naive CD4+ T cells from blood. Every receptor here comes from a woman under 30 in good health. The CDR3 runs from the conserved cysteine through the conserved F or W. D genes are given only for firm matches. Rows give clone size only sometimes, using once, few, many, or a class for an expanded clone.

.	TRBJ2-7	.	TRBV7-9	TGTGCCAGCACCGATGGCGGCTACGAGCAGTACTTC	CASTDGGYEQYF
.	TRBJ2-7	few	TRBV29-1	TGCAGCGTTGATCCGACAGGTACCGACGAGCAGTACTTC	CSVDPTGTDEQYF
.	TRBJ2-5	.	TRBV15	TGTGCCACCAGCAGAGATCAGAGGACACGCCAAGAGACCCAGTACTTC	CATSRDQRTRQETQYF
.	TRBJ1-3	few	TRBV30	TGTGCCTGGAGCAGGGATTCGGGTGGAAACACCATATATTTT	CAWSRDSGGNTIYF
TRBD1	TRBJ2-7	.	TRBV7-9	TGTGCCAGCAGCCACAGGGGGCCACGGTCCTACGAGCAGTACTTC	CASSHRGPRSYEQYF
TRBD2	TRBJ2-5	.	TRBV30	TGTGCCTGGAGCGGGGGGCAAGAGACCCAGTACTTC	CAWSGGQETQYF
.	TRBJ2-2	.	TRBV7-9	TGTGCCAGCAGCTTCAGGGGCGCCGGGGAGCTGTTTTTT	CASSFRGAGELFF
TRBD1	TRBJ1-2	.	TRBV30	TGTGCCTGGACCGACAGGGGCGAGGGCTACACCTTC	CAWTDRGEGYTF
.	TRBJ2-1	.	TRBV9	TGTGCCAGCAGTCCTCCCTGGGCGCAATCCTACAATGAGCAGTTCTTC	CASSPPWAQSYNEQFF
TRBD2	TRBJ2-5	.	TRBV4-1	TGCGCCAGCAGCCGAGCGGGAGTAGGGGAGACCCAGTACTTC	CASSRAGVGETQYF
.	TRBJ2-4	.	TRBV6-5	TGTGCCAGCAGTTACTCCGGGAAGGCCAAAAACATTCAGTACTTC	CASSYSGKAKNIQYF
TRBD1	TRBJ1-2	.	TRBV9	TGTGCCAGCAGCGACGCCCGACAGGGGGAAGCTGGCTACACCTTC	CASSDARQGEAGYTF
.	TRBJ1-5	few	TRBV4-1	TGCGCCAGCAGCCAAGTCCGGTACAATCAGCCCCAGCATTTT	CASSQVRYNQPQHF
TRBD1	TRBJ1-5	.	TRBV30	TGTGCCTGGAGTGTAACAGGGGGCAATCAGCCCCAGCATTTT	CAWSVTGGNQPQHF
.	TRBJ2-6	few	TRBV10-3	TGTGCCATCAGTGCGTACTCTGGGGCCAACGTCCTGACTTTC	CAISAYSGANVLTF
TRBD2	TRBJ2-3	.	TRBV2	TGTGCCAGCAGTGGTGGACTAGCGGGAGTTCCAGATACGCAGTATTTT	CASSGGLAGVPDTQYF
.	TRBJ2-1	.	TRBV2	TGTGCCAGCAGTTATCCTAGCAGAAGCTCCTACAATGAGCAGTTCTTC	CASSYPSRSSYNEQFF
.	TRBJ2-5	.	TRBV21-1	TGTGCCAGCAGCATAAGGGAAGGTGGACAATACAAAGAGACCCAGTACTTC	CASSIREGGQYKETQYF
.	TRBJ2-5	.	TRBV19	TGTGCCGGATCCCAACGGTGGGGCCCCCAAGAGACCCAGTACTTC	CAGSQRWGPQETQYF
TRBD1	TRBJ1-1	.	TRBV19	TGTGCCAGTAGTGGAGGGGGCCACTTCGGAGCTTTCTTT	CASSGGGHFGAFF
TRBD2	TRBJ2-7	.	TRBV5-1	TGCGCCAGCAGCTACCTTAGCGGGGCCCCCTACGAGCAGTACTTC	CASSYLSGAPYEQYF
.	TRBJ1-2	few	TRBV2	TGTGCCAGCAGTATCCAGGAGGTCGCTGGCTACACCTTC	CASSIQEVAGYTF
TRBD2	TRBJ2-7	.	TRBV30	TGTGCCTGGAGCCTCGGGACTAGCGGGGGGCCATACGAGCAGTACTTC	CAWSLGTSGGPYEQYF
.	TRBJ2-2	.	TRBV2	TGTGCCAGCAGCCTCCCGGGGTCAGGGGCCGTCACCGGGGAGCTGTTTTTT	CASSLPGSGAVTGELFF
.	TRBJ1-4	few	TRBV4-1	TGCGCCAGCAGCCAGACAGGACCTAATGAAAAACTGTTTTTT	CASSQTGPNEKLFF
.	TRBJ1-1	.	TRBV15	TGTGCCACCAGCGGCTTTCAGGGTGGAATTGAAGCTTTCTTT	CATSGFQGGIEAFF
.	TRBJ2-5	.	TRBV7-2	TGTGCCAGCAGCTTGGCGGGGTACCAAGAGACCCAGTACTTC	CASSLAGYQETQYF
.	TRBJ1-2	.	TRBV10-3	TGTGCCATCAGCCTCGGGGGACCCTATGGCTACACCTTC	CAISLGGPYGYTF